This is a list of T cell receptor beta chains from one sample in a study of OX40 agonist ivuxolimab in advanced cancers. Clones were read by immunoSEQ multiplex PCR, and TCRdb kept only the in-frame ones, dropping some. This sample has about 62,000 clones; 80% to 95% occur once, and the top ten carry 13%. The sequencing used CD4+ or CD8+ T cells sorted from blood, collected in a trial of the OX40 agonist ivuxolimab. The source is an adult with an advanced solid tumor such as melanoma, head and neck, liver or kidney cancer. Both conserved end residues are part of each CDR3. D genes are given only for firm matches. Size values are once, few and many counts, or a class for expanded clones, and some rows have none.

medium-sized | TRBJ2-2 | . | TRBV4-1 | TGCGCCAGCAGCCAACCGGACAGCGGGGAGCTGTTTTTT | CASSQPDSGELFF
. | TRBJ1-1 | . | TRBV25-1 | TGTGCCAGCAGTGACAGGGGCACTGAAGCTTTCTTT | CASSDRGTEAFF
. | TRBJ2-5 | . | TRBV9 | TGTGCCAGCAGCGTAGGGGGTGGGGAAGAGACCCAGTACTTC | CASSVGGGEETQYF
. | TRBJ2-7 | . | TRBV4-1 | TGCGCCAGCAGCCAAGATCATGGGGGATCCTACGAGCAGTACTTC | CASSQDHGGSYEQYF
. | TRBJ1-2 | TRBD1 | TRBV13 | TGTGCCAGCAGCTTAGTGTTGGGACAGGGATATGGCTACACCTTC | CASSLVLGQGYGYTF
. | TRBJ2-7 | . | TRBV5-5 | TGTGCCAGCAGCCCCGGGGCAGGGTACCACGAGCAGTACTTC | CASSPGAGYHEQYF
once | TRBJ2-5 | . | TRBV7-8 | TGTGCCAGCAGCTTAAACAAACAGGGCTACCAAGAGACCCAGTACTTC | CASSLNKQGYQETQYF
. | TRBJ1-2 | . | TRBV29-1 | TGCAGCGTTGAGACCCCTAGGGCTACCTATGGCTACACCTTC | CSVETPRATYGYTF
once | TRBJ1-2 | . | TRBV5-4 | TGTGCCAGCAGTTCAGACGCGGGTGGCTACACCTTC | CASSSDAGGYTF
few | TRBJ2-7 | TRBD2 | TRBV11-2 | TGTGCCAGCAGCTTAGCTGCTAGCGGATACTACGAGCAGTACTTC | CASSLAASGYYEQYF
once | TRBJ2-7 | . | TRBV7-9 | TGTGCCAGCACCTTGGGACTAACCGGGACAAGCTACTACGAGCAGTACTTC | CASTLGLTGTSYYEQYF
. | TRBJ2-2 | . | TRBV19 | TGTGCCAGTAGGGTGGGGTCGAACACCGGGGAGCTGTTTTTT | CASRVGSNTGELFF
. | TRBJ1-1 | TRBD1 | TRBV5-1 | TGCGCCAGCAGTTACGACAGGGGGCTTTTGACTGAAGCTTTCTTT | CASSYDRGLLTEAFF
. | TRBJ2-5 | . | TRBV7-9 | TGTGCCAGCAGCTTAGCGATGGAGACCCAGTACTTC | CASSLAMETQYF
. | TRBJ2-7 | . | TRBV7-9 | TGTGCCAGCAGCTTAGGAGGGAGGACCTACGAGCAGTACTTC | CASSLGGRTYEQYF
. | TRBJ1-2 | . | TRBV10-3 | TGTGCCATCAGCGACAGTGAATTAGGTGGCTACACCTTC | CAISDSELGGYTF
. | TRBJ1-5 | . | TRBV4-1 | TGCGCCAGCAGCCAAGGGCTAGCGGGCAATCAGCCCCAGCATTTT | CASSQGLAGNQPQHF
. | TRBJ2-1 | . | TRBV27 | TGTGCCAGCAGTCCCACGGGACTCCTCTACAATGAGCAGTTCTTC | CASSPTGLLYNEQFF
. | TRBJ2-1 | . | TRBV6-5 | TGTGCTTGCCGGGGCCTAAGCTCCTACAATGAGCAGTTCTTC | CACRGLSSYNEQFF
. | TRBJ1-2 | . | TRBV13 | TGTGCCAGCAGCTCAGGGACCACCCCCCGGGGCTACACCTTC | CASSSGTTPRGYTF
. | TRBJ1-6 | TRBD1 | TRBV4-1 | TGCGCCAGCAGCCAAGAATTAGGGGACAGGGGTTCACCCCTCCACTTT | CASSQELGDRGSPLHF
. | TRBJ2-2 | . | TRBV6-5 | TGTGCCAGCAGTTACTCGACCGGTAACACCGGGGAGCTGTTTTTT | CASSYSTGNTGELFF
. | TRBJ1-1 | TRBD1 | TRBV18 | TGTGCCAGCTCACCATCCGACAGGGCCCCTGAAGCTTTCTTT | CASSPSDRAPEAFF
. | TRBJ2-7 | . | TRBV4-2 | TGTGCCAGCAGCCAAGATTCAGACAGTCTCTACGAGCAGTACTTC | CASSQDSDSLYEQYF
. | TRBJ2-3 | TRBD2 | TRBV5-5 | TGTGCCAGCAGCCCTGATGCTAGCGGGAGCACAGATACGCAGTATTTT | CASSPDASGSTDTQYF
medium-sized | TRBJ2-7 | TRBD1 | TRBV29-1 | TGCAGCGTTTTGGAATCCGGGACAGGGGTCGAGCAGTACTTC | CSVLESGTGVEQYF
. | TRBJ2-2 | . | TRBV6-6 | TGTGCCAGCAGCCCGGGACCCAGACACGGGGAGCTGTTTTTT | CASSPGPRHGELFF
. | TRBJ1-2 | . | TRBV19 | TGTGCCAGTAGTATAACCGCTACTAACTATGGCTACACCTTC | CASSITATNYGYTF
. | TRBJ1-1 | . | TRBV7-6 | TGTGCCAGCAGCCTCAGGGCCCGGGGGCACACTGAAGCTTTCTTT | CASSLRARGHTEAFF
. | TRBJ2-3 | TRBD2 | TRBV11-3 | TGTGCCAGCAGCTTAGGCGGGGGGGGCGCAGATACGCAGTATTTT | CASSLGGGGADTQYF
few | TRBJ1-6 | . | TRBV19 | TGTGCCAGTAGTTTGTTGGACACGAGCTCCTATAATTCACCCCTCCACTTT | CASSLLDTSSYNSPLHF
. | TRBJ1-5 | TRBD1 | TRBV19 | TGTGCCAGTAGTACCGGGACAGTCTATAGCAATCAGCCCCAGCATTTT | CASSTGTVYSNQPQHF
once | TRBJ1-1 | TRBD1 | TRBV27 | TGTGCCAGCAGTCCCGACAGGGGTTGGACTGAAGCTTTCTTT | CASSPDRGWTEAFF
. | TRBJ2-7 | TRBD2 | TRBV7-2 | TGTGCCAGCAGTTGGGGACTAGCGGGATCTAACGAGCAGTACTTC | CASSWGLAGSNEQYF
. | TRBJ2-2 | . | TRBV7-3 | TGTGCCAGCAGCTTAGGCGGCGGGGGCTGGAGCACCGGGGAGCTGTTTTTT | CASSLGGGGWSTGELFF
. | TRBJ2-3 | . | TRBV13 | TGTGCCAGCAGCTTAGGCCCTCCGAGGGCAGATACGCAGTATTTT | CASSLGPPRADTQYF
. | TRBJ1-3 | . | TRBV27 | TGTGCCAGCAGTCGGACAGCCTCTGGAAACACCATATATTTT | CASSRTASGNTIYF
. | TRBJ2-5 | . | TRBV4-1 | TGCGCCAGCAGCCAGACTAGGGAGGTAACGGGTGAGACCCAGTACTTC | CASSQTREVTGETQYF
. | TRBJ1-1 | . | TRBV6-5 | TGTGCCAGCAGTTACTCACGGGGACACAACACTGAAGCTTTCTTT | CASSYSRGHNTEAFF
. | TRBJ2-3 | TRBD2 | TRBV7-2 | TGTGCCAGCAGCTTAGTGGGAGCGGGAGGATTCACAGATACGCAGTATTTT | CASSLVGAGGFTDTQYF
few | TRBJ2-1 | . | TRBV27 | TGTGCCAGCAAAGTCGCGGGACCGTCTACAAATGAGCAGTTCTTC | CASKVAGPSTNEQFF
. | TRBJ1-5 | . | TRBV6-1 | TGTGCCAGCAGTATCTCGGATAATCAGCCCCAGCATTTT | CASSISDNQPQHF
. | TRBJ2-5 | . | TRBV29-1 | TGCAGCGTGCAACTCAGGGTCCAAGAGACCCAGTACTTC | CSVQLRVQETQYF
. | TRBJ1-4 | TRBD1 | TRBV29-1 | TGCAGCGTTATGACAGGGGAACAAGAAAAACTGTTTTTT | CSVMTGEQEKLFF
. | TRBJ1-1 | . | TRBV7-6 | TGTGCCAGCAGCCCCATCGTCTCAGGGGACACTGAAGCTTTCTTT | CASSPIVSGDTEAFF
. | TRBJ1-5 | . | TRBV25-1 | TGTGCCAGCAGTGAGGGGGAACACCAGCATTTT | CASSEGEHQHF
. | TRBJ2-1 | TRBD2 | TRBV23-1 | TGCGCCAGCAGTCAATCGGGTGAGGCTAGCGGGAGGACCTACAATGAGCAGTTCTTC | CASSQSGEASGRTYNEQFF
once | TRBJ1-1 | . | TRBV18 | TGTGCCAGCTCTCCCATTGCGGGTGACACTGAAGCTTTCTTT | CASSPIAGDTEAFF
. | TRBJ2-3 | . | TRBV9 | TGTGCCAGCAGCGTAAACGGGAAACCCAGCACAGATACGCAGTATTTT | CASSVNGKPSTDTQYF
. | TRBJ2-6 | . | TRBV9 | TGTGCCAGCAGCGCCTCCTACTCTGGGGCCAACGTCCTGACTTTC | CASSASYSGANVLTF
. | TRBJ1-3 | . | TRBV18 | TGTGCCAGCTCACCCAGCTCCAGGGAAAGTTCTGGAAACACCATATATTTT | CASSPSSRESSGNTIYF
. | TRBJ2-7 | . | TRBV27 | TGTGCCAGCAGAATAACCCCAAACGAGCAGTACTTC | CASRITPNEQYF
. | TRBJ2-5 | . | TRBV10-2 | TGCGCCAGCAGTGTGGGACATCAGATTCAAGAGACCCAGTACTTC | CASSVGHQIQETQYF
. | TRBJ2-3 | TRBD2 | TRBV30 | TGTGCCTGGAGTGTAGTAAGCGGGACCGATACGCAGTATTTT | CAWSVVSGTDTQYF
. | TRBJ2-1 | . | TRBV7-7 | TGTGCCAGCAGCTTAACGGAGTACAATGAGCAGTTCTTC | CASSLTEYNEQFF